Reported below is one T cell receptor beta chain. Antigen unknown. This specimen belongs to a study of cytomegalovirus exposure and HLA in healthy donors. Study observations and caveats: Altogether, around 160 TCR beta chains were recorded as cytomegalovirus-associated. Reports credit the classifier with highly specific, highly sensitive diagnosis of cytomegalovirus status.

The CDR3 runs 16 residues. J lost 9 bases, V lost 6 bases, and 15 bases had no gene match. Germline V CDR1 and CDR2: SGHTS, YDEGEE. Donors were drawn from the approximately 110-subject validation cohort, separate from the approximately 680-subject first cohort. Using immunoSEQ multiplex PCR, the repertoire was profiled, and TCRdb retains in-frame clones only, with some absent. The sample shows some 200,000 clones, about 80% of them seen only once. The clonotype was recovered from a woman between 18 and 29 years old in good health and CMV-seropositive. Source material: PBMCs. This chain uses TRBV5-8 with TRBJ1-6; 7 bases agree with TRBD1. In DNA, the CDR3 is TGTGCCAGCAAAAGACAGGGAGTTTTAATGGGTTCACCCCTCCACTTT. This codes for CASKRQGVLMGSPLHF.